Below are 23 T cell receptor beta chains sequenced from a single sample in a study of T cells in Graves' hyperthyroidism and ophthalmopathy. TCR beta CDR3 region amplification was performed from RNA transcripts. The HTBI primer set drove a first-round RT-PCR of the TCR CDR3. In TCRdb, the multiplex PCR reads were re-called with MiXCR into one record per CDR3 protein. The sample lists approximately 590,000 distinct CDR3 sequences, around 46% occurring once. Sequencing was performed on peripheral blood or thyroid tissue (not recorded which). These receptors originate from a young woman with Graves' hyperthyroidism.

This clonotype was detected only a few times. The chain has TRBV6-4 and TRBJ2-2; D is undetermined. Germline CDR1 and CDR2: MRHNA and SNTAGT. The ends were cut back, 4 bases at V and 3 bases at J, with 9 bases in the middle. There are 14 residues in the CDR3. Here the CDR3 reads CASSGSIDTGELFF. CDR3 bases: TGTGCCAGCAGTGGATCCATTGACACCGGGGAGCTGTTTTTT.

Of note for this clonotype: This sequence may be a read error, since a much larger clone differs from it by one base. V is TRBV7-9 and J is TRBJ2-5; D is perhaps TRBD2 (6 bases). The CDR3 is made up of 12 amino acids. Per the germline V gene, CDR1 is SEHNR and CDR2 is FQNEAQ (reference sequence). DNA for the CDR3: TGTGGCAGCGGGTCACGGGTAGAGACCCAGTACTTC. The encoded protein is CGSGSRVETQYF.

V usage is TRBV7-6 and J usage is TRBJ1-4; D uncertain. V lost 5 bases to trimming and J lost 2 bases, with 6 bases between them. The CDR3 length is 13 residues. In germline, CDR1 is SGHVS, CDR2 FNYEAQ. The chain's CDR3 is CASSSTTNEKLFF. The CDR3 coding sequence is TGTGCCAGCAGCAGTACGACTAATGAAAAACTGTTTTTT.

The CDR3 DNA reads TGTGCCAGCAGCTTGGCGCGGGAATATACTGAAGCTTTCTTT. This sequence encodes CASSLAREYTEAFF. This chain connects TRBV7-9 to TRBJ1-1; D unclear. The germline V gene encodes CDR1 SEHNR and CDR2 FQNEAQ (reference sequence). V was pared by 3 bases and J by 5 bases, with 13 bases between. The CDR3 consists of 14 residues.

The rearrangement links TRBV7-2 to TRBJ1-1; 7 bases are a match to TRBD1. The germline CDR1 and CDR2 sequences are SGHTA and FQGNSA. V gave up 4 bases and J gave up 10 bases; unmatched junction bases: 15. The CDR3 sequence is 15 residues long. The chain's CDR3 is CASSSLTGRAGGAFF. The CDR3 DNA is TGTGCCAGCAGCTCGCTGACAGGGCGAGCAGGTGGAGCTTTCTTT. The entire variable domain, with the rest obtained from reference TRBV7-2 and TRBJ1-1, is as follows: GAGVSQSPSNKVTEKGKDVELRCDPISGHTALYWYRQSLGQGLEFLIYFQGNSAPDKSGLPSDRFSAERTGGSVSTLTIQRTQQEDSAVYLCASSSLTGRAGGAFFGQGTRLTVV.

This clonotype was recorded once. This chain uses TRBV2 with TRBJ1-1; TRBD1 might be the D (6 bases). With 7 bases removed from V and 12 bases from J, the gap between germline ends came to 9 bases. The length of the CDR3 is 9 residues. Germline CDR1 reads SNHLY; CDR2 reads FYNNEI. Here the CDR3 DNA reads TGTGCCAGCAAACAGGGAACTTTCTTT. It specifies CASKQGTFF.

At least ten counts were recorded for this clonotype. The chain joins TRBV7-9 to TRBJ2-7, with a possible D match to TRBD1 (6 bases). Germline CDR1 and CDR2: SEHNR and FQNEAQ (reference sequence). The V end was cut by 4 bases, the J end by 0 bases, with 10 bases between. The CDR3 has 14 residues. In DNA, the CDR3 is TGTGCCAGCAGCTCCAGGGGTAACTCCTACGAGCAGTACTTC. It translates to CASSSRGNSYEQYF.

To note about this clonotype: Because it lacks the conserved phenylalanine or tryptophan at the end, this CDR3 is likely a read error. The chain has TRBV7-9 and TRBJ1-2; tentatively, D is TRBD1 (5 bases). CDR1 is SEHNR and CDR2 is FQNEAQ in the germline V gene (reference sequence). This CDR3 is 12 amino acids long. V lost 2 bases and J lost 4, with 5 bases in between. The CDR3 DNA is TGTGCCAGCAGCTTACAGGGCTATGGCTACACCTCC. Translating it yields CASSLQGYGYTS.

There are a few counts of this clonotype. CDR3 amino acids: CAITPGGARVMNTEAFF. CDR3 bases: TGTGCCATCACCCCAGGAGGGGCGAGGGTTATGAACACTGAAGCTTTCTTT. The chain carries TRBV10-3 and TRBJ1-1; TRBD1 might be the D (5 bases). V was clipped by 7 bases and J by 0 bases, with 21 bases between them. The CDR3 contains 17 residues. CDR1 and CDR2 from the germline V gene are ENHRY and SYGVKD.

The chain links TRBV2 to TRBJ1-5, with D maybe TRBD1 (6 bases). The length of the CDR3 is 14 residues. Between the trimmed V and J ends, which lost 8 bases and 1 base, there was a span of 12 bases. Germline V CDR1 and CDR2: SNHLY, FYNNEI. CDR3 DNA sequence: TGTGCCAGCGAGGGGGACGAGAGCAATCAGCCCCAGCATTTT. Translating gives CASEGDESNQPQHF.

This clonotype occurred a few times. CDR3 protein: CASSLAGTGGETQYF. CDR3 sequence (DNA): TGCGCCAGCAGCTTGGCCGGGACAGGTGGAGAGACCCAGTACTTC. The genes are TRBV5-1 and TRBJ2-5; 8 bases align to TRBD1. The CDR3 has 15 amino acids. J gave up 4 bases and V 0 bases, and 5 bases lay outside the gene matches. The germline V gene has CDR1 SGHRS and CDR2 YFSETQ.

The CDR3 is CSYDRTDSYGYTF. CDR3 in DNA: TGCAGTTACGACAGGACCGACTCATATGGCTACACCTTC. The J gene is TRBJ1-2, the V gene TRBV29-1; TRBD1 is a possible D gene (6 bases). There are 13 residues in the CDR3. Germline lookup yields CDR1 SQVTM and CDR2 ANQGSEA. Filled out from reference TRBV29-1 and TRBJ1-2, the complete variable domain reads SAVISQKPSRDICQRGTSLTIQCQVDSQVTMMFWYRQQPGQSLTLIATANQGSEATYESGFVIDKFPISRPNLTFSTLTVSNMSPEDSSIYLCSYDRTDSYGYTFGSGTRLTVV.

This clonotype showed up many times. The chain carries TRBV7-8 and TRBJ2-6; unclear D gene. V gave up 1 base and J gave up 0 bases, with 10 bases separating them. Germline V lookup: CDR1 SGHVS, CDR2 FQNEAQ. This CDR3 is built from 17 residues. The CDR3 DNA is TGTGCCAGCAGCTTAGGCATCAGAGCCTCTGGGGCCAACGTCCTGACTTTC. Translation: CASSLGIRASGANVLTF. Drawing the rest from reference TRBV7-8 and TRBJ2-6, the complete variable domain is GAGVSQSPRYKVAKRGQDVALRCDPISGHVSLFWYQQALGQGPEFLTYFQNEAQLDKSGLPSDRFFAERPEGSVSTLKIQRTQQEDSAVYLCASSLGIRASGANVLTFGAGSRLTVL.

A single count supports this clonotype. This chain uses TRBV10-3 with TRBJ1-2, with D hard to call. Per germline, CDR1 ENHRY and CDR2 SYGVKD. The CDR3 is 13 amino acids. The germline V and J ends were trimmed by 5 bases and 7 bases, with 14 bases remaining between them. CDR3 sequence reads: CAISLTSAFGYTF. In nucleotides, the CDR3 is TGTGCCATCAGTTTAACGTCCGCTTTTGGCTACACCTTC.

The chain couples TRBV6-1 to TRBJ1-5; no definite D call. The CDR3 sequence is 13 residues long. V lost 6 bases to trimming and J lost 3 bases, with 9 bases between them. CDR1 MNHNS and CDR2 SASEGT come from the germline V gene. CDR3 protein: CASRPRVNQPQHF. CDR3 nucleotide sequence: TGTGCCAGCAGACCTCGGGTCAATCAGCCCCAGCATTTT.

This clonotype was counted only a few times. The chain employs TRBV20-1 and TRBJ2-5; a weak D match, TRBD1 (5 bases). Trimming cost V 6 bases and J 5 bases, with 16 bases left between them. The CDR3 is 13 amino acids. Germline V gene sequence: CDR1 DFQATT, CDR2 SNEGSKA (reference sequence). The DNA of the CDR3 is TGCAGTGCGGAACAGGCCGTGGGGGAGACCCAGTACTTC. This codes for CSAEQAVGETQYF.

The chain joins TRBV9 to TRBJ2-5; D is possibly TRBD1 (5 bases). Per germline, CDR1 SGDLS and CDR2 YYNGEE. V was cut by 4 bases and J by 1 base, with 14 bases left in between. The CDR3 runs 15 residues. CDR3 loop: CASSLGATPQETQYF. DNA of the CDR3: TGTGCCAGCAGCCTTGGGGCTACCCCCCAAGAGACCCAGTACTTC.

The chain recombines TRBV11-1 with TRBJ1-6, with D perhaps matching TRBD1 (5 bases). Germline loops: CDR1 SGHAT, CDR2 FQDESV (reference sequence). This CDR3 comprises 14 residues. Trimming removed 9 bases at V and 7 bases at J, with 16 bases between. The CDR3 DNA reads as TGTGCCAGTGACTCCAGGGCGGGGAATTCACCCCTCCACTTT. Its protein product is CASDSRAGNSPLHF. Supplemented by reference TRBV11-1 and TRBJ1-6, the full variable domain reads EAEVAQSPRYKITEKSQAVAFWCDPISGHATLYWYRQILGQGPELLVQFQDESVVDDSQLPKDRFSAERLKGVDSTLKIQPAELGDSAMYLCASDSRAGNSPLHFGNGTRLTVT.

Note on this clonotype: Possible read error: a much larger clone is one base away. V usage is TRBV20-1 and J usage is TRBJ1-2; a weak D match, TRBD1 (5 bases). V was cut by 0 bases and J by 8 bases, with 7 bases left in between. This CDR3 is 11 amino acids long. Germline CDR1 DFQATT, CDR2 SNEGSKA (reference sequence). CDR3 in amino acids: CSAREGEGYTF. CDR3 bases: TGCAGTGCTAGAGAAGGGGAAGGCTACACCTTC.

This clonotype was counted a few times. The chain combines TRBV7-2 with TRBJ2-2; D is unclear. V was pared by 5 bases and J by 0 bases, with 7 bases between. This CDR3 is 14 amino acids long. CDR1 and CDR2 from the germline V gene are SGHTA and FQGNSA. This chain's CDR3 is CASSLDPNTGELFF. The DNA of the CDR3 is TGTGCCAGCAGCCTCGACCCGAACACCGGGGAGCTGTTTTTT. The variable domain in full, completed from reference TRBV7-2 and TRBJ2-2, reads GAGVSQSPSNKVTEKGKDVELRCDPISGHTALYWYRQSLGQGLEFLIYFQGNSAPDKSGLPSDRFSAERTGGSVSTLTIQRTQQEDSAVYLCASSLDPNTGELFFGEGSRLTVL.

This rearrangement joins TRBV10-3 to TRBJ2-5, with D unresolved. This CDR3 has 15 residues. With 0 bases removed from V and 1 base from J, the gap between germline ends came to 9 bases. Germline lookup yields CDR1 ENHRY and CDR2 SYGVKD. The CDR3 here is CAISESPGGQETQYF. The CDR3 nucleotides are TGTGCCATCAGTGAGTCCCCGGGCGGCCAAGAGACCCAGTACTTC.

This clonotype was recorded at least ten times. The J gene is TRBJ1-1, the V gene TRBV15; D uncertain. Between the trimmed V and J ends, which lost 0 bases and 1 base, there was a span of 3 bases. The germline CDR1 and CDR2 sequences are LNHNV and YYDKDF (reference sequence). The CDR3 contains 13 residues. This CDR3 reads CATSRERNTEAFF. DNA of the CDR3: TGTGCCACCAGCAGAGAACGGAACACTGAAGCTTTCTTT.

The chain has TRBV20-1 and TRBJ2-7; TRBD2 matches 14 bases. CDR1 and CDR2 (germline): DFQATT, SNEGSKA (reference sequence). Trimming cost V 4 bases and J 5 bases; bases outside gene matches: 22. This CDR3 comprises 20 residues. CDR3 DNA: TGCAGTGCTACCCCCGTCCTGGGGGCGACTAGCGGGAGGGCCCTAAACGAGCAGTACTTC. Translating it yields CSATPVLGATSGRALNEQYF.